This TCR beta chain was sequenced in a study of T cells of healthy individuals. This clonotype showed up just a few times. TCRdb reprocessed the 5' RACE reads with MiXCR, giving one entry per CDR3 protein. The table shows around 63,000 distinct CDR3 sequences, with about a sixth occurring only once. From germline, CDR1 is MDHEN and CDR2 SYDVKM. This CDR3 comprises 13 residues. V was trimmed by 2 bases and J by 1 base, leaving 5 bases between them. The V and J genes are TRBV28 and TRBJ1-2; D gene ambiguous. The origin of this receptor is a human donor in good health. The CDR3 sequence is CASSLRVNYGYTF. For the CDR3, the DNA is TGTGCCAGCAGTTTACGGGTTAACTATGGCTACACCTTC.